One TCR beta chain is described in this entry. Its recognized antigen is unknown. The record has no base qualities; no much larger clone is one base away. Reading the germline V gene (reference sequence) gives CDR1 MNHEY and CDR2 SMNVEV. V lost 3 bases and J lost 7 bases, and the count of bases not matched to a germline gene is 9. From its cysteine to its phenylalanine, the CDR3 spans 15 amino acids. The read is trimmed to its CDR3 DNA, 45 bases read in frame from base 1. TCRbeta CDR3 regions were sequenced with the immunoSEQ Assay. After extraction, genomic DNA underwent amplification by bias-controlled multiplex PCR, followed by high-throughput sequencing. Concerning the study's data processing: To quantify the absolute abundance of every unique TCRbeta CDR3 region, sequences were collapsed and filtered. T cell fraction was estimated by normalization of TCRbeta template counts to usable DNA, with usable DNA being measured through amplification of reference genes present in all nucleated cells. Repertoire TCRs were annotated as SARS-CoV-2-specific by exact matching of V gene, CDR3 amino acid sequence and J gene to a known reactive TCR set. The reference SARS-CoV-2 TCR set came from MIRA and was filtered for enrichment in COVID-19-positive ImmuneCODE repertoires, removing public or cross-reactive TCRs. Based on the MIRA antigens, annotated TCRs were further analysed at the level of specific ORF or position within ORF. Breadth was defined as annotated unique rearrangements over total unique productive rearrangements; depth was the summed frequency of those rearrangements. Two-sided Wilcoxon rank-sum tests were used to compare TCR breadth between groups. Not all clones reach the TCRdb copy of this immuneACCESS table, which keeps in-frame sequences only. Checked studies attribute under half of the gap to unresolved V genes and leave the rest unexplained. The D gene and trimming were derived from the DNA, and the V and J assignments and clone size from that table. The sample profile shows roughly 300,000 clones; about 89% of them were found once. The ten largest clones represent around 5% of the sample.

This sample was taken from a study of Ad26.COV2.S vaccination and SARS-CoV-2 variants (dated by TCRdb to 2020 to 2022). Concerning the study at large: Vaccine-arm donors came from COV1001, a multicentre, randomized, double-blind, placebo-controlled phase I-IIa trial of Ad26.COV2.S in healthy adults. A total of approximately 32 samples were included in the TCR-sequenced set, comprising about 20 Ad26.COV2.S vaccine recipients, 5 placebo recipients and 8 SARS-CoV-2 convalescent individuals. Throughout the experiments and outcome assessment, investigators stayed blinded to trial group allocation. Ad26.COV2.S was administered intramuscularly at a dose of 5x10^10 or 1x10^11 viral particles, either as one shot or as two shots given 56 days apart. Participants in the trial were split at random into five groups of five each, receiving low-dose or high-dose Ad26.COV2.S once or twice, or else placebo on both occasions. TCRbeta repertoire sequencing was used to assess the specificity and breadth of SARS-CoV-2-reactive T cell receptors after Ad26.COV2.S vaccination. The research as a whole found: The authors noted that the TCR breadth and depth analyses may have underestimated total T cell responses. After vaccination, spike-specific CD8+ and CD4+ T cell responses were reported to show substantial breadth. Vaccine and placebo recipients had comparable non-spike TCR breadth, which fits with the vaccine containing only spike. Spike-specific TCR breadth was higher in Ad26.COV2.S recipients than in placebo recipients (P = 0.0014). Comparing responses between vaccine doses or regimens was not something the study was powered to do.

Sample treatment or condition, as interpreted from the label and publication: about 20 received Ad26.COV2.S at low or high dose, single or two shots; about five received placebo; per-sample allocation not given. For vaccine and placebo recipients, the sequenced repertoires came from samples collected on day 63 after the first injection. Between 29 July and 7 August 2020, Cohort 1b enrolled 25 adults aged 18-55 years at one site in Boston, USA. As a vaccine, Ad26.COV2.S was a replication-incompetent adenovirus type 26 vector that expressed a prefusion-stabilized SARS-CoV-2 spike protein derived from the original Wuhan strain.

The chain is assembled from TRBV27 and TRBJ2-1; TRBD2 lines up with 7 middle nucleotides. The clonotype comes from a person aged 18-60 years who received the Ad26.COV2.S COVID-19 vaccine or a placebo. The specimen comprised peripheral blood, sampled in a trial of Ad26.COV2.S vaccine versus placebo. The nucleotide sequence reads TGTGCCAGCAGTTTGACGGGAGGTGTCGCTAATGAGCAGTTCTTC. Its translation reads: CASSLTGGVANEQFF.